This entry is about one T cell receptor (beta chain). Its target is unknown. Different DNA sequences within this sample yield the same CDR3. This entry is derived from a study of shared clonotypes between healthy human individuals. Study outcomes and limitations: A generally larger estimated richness was seen in naive subsets than in memory subsets.

Measured with immunoSEQ multiplex PCR; TCRdb has only the in-frame clones, and not every one. The sample includes 1 million to 1.2 million clones, roughly 80% of them seen just once. V dropped 4 bases and J dropped 2 bases, with 13 bases sitting between them. Germline V CDR1 and CDR2: SGHRS, YFSETQ. This CDR3 has 14 residues. The clonotype was recovered from a young man in good health. Some clones in this sample may be carry-over from other donors' samples. The sample consisted of memory CD4+ T cells from PBMCs. The sample's subset: CD45RA-negative fraction. The chain links TRBV5-1 to TRBJ2-7; D is perhaps TRBD2 (6 bases). The CDR3 region has the DNA TGCGCCAGCAGCCCCGGGACTGGAACCTACGAGCAGTACTTC. This translates into CASSPGTGTYEQYF.